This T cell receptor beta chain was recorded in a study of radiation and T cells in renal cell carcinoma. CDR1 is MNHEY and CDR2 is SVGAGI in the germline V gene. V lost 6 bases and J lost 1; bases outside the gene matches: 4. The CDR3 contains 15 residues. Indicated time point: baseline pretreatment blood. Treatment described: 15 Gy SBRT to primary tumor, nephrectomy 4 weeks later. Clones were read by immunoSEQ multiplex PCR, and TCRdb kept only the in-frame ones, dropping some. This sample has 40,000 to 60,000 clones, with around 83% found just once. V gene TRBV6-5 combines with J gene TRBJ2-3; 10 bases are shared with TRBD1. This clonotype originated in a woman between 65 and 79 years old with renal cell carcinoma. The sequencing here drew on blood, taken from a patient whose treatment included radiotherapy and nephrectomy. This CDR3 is CASRWTGGGTDTQYF. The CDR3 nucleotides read TGTGCCAGCAGATGGACAGGGGGTGGCACAGATACGCAGTATTTT.